This is a list of T cell receptor beta chains from one sample in a study of glioma-infiltrating T cells after dendritic cell vaccination. The assay was immunoSEQ multiplex PCR, and TCRdb's table has in-frame clones only and misses some. Of about 82,000 clones detected, 70% to 90% appear once; the ten largest clones hold roughly 3.2%. The sample consisted of blood, taken before dendritic cell vaccination. These receptors all come from a human donor with glioblastoma. Each CDR3 is given with its conserved first and last residue. The D gene is left open where the match is weak.

J: TRBJ1-3; D: NA; V: TRBV10-3; CDR3: CAISDAGATGNTIYF; DNA: TGTGCCATCAGTGACGCAGGGGCAACTGGAAACACCATATATTTT
J: TRBJ2-1; D: TRBD1; V: TRBV4-2; CDR3: CASSQEDRGGNEQFF; DNA: TGTGCCAGCAGCCAAGAGGACAGGGGGGGAAATGAGCAGTTCTTC
J: TRBJ2-1; D: TRBD2; V: TRBV18; CDR3: CASSPRLAGVGDEQFF; DNA: TGTGCCAGCTCCCCAAGACTAGCGGGAGTCGGCGATGAGCAGTTCTTC
J: TRBJ1-1; D: NA; V: TRBV29-1; CDR3: CSVGTDHTEAFF; DNA: TGCAGCGTTGGAACAGACCACACTGAAGCTTTCTTT
J: TRBJ2-7; D: NA; V: TRBV6-1; CDR3: CASSEVTGSYEQYF; DNA: TGTGCCAGCAGTGAAGTCACGGGTTCCTACGAGCAGTACTTC
J: TRBJ2-3; D: NA; V: TRBV6-5; CDR3: CASSRLGADTQYF; DNA: TGTGCCAGCAGTCGCCTGGGCGCAGATACGCAGTATTTT
J: TRBJ2-7; D: NA; V: TRBV18; CDR3: CASSPIDKTYEQYF; DNA: TGTGCCAGCTCACCAATTGACAAGACCTACGAGCAGTACTTC
J: TRBJ2-1; D: TRBD1; V: TRBV16; CDR3: CASTPPGQGALNEQFF; DNA: TGTGCCAGCACCCCACCGGGACAGGGGGCCCTCAATGAGCAGTTCTTC
J: TRBJ1-2; D: TRBD1; V: TRBV5-4; CDR3: CASSLGGQGAYYGYTF; DNA: TGTGCCAGCAGCCTCGGGGGGCAGGGGGCGTACTATGGCTACACCTTC
J: TRBJ2-1; D: TRBD2; V: TRBV4-1; CDR3: CASSQDWLLAGDEQFF; DNA: TGCGCCAGCAGCCAAGATTGGTTATTAGCGGGAGATGAGCAGTTCTTC
J: TRBJ1-2; D: TRBD1; V: TRBV18; CDR3: CASSPGQRDVGYTF; DNA: TGTGCCAGCTCCCCGGGACAGCGAGATGTTGGCTACACCTTC
J: TRBJ1-6; D: NA; V: TRBV7-9; CDR3: CASSPRGVANSPLHF; DNA: TGTGCCAGCAGCCCACGCGGTGTTGCTAATTCACCCCTCCACTTT
J: TRBJ2-3; D: TRBD2; V: TRBV30; CDR3: CAWSVGAGGRGDTQYF; DNA: TGTGCCTGGAGTGTCGGGGCGGGGGGGCGTGGAGATACGCAGTATTTT
J: TRBJ1-2; D: NA; V: TRBV5-1; CDR3: CASSPNSANYGYTF; DNA: TGCGCCAGCAGCCCGAATTCAGCTAACTATGGCTACACCTTC
J: TRBJ2-3; D: TRBD1; V: TRBV10-1; CDR3: CASSESGRGSSDTQYF; DNA: TGCGCCAGCAGTGAGTCTGGCAGGGGGTCGTCAGATACGCAGTATTTT
J: TRBJ2-7; D: NA; V: TRBV7-8; CDR3: CASSLVSPASEQYF; DNA: TGTGCCAGCAGCTTAGTTAGCCCCGCCTCCGAGCAGTACTTC
J: TRBJ1-6; D: NA; V: TRBV2; CDR3: CASSPEGFGLNSPLHF; DNA: TGTGCCAGCAGTCCCGAGGGCTTTGGGCTCAATTCACCCCTCCACTTT
J: TRBJ2-1; D: TRBD2; V: TRBV12-5; CDR3: CASGSSGTSGSNEQFF; DNA: TGTGCTAGTGGTTCCTCCGGGACTAGCGGGTCTAATGAGCAGTTCTTC
J: TRBJ2-3; D: TRBD1; V: TRBV5-1; CDR3: CASSLGVGDSSTDTQYF; DNA: TGCGCCAGCAGCTTGGGTGTGGGGGACAGTAGCACAGATACGCAGTATTTT
J: TRBJ1-1; D: NA; V: TRBV6-1; CDR3: CASSERGNTEAFF; DNA: TGTGCCAGCAGTGAACGGGGGAACACTGAAGCTTTCTTT
J: TRBJ1-3; D: TRBD1; V: TRBV19; CDR3: CASSIATGGSGNTIYF; DNA: TGTGCCAGTAGTATAGCAACAGGGGGCTCTGGAAACACCATATATTTT
J: TRBJ1-4; D: NA; V: TRBV30; CDR3: CAWTPTGVNEKLFF; DNA: TGTGCCTGGACCCCGACAGGTGTCAATGAAAAACTGTTTTTT
J: TRBJ2-7; D: TRBD1; V: TRBV29-1; CDR3: CSVNSGTGSLEQYF; DNA: TGCAGCGTTAACTCCGGGACAGGGTCCCTCGAGCAGTACTTC
J: TRBJ2-1; D: TRBD1; V: TRBV10-3; CDR3: CAISEPGQGSGNEQFF; DNA: TGTGCCATCAGTGAACCGGGACAGGGTTCGGGGAATGAGCAGTTCTTC
J: TRBJ1-2; D: TRBD1; V: TRBV25-1; CDR3: CASSQGAGYGYTF; DNA: TGTGCCAGTTCCCAGGGGGCGGGCTATGGCTACACCTTC
J: TRBJ1-2; D: NA; V: TRBV10-1; CDR3: CASSPGGMDYGYTF; DNA: TGCGCCAGCAGTCCCGGGGGGATGGACTATGGCTACACCTTC
J: TRBJ2-2; D: NA; V: TRBV5-4; CDR3: CASSLLNTGELFF; DNA: TGTGCCAGCAGCTTGCTAAACACCGGGGAGCTGTTTTTT